Each of the 15 T cell receptor beta chains below was sequenced from the same sample in a study of T cells after posttransplantation cyclophosphamide. Sequencing used immunoSEQ multiplex PCR; TCRdb keeps in-frame clones, though not all of them. The counts give approximately 39,000 clones, none of them seen only once; 1.2% is held by the top ten. The sample was PBMCs. The source of these receptors is a girl aged 10 to 17 in good health, CMV-negative, and a related stem cell transplant donor.

This clone showed up many times. J is TRBJ2-3 and V is TRBV19; 8 bases are a match to TRBD2. The CDR3 has 15 residues. V trimming: 1 base; J trimming: 7 bases; junction bases outside the gene matches: 7. CDR1 and CDR2 from the germline V gene are LNHDA and SQIVND (reference sequence). The CDR3 sequence is CASSIVEAGEHTQYF. The CDR3 DNA reads TGTGCCAGTAGTATAGTGGAAGCGGGAGAGCATACGCAGTATTTT.

Ten or more counts support this clone. The J gene is TRBJ2-3, the V gene TRBV27; D gene unclear. There are 17 residues in the CDR3. The germline V gene encodes CDR1 MNHEY and CDR2 SMNVEV (reference sequence). Trimming shortened V by 0 bases and J by 0 bases, and 13 bases separated the two germline ends. Here the CDR3 DNA reads TGTGCCAGCAGTTTATCGGTTTCGATGGCCAGCACAGATACGCAGTATTTT. This translates into CASSLSVSMASTDTQYF.

V is TRBV30 and J is TRBJ2-1; tentatively, D is TRBD2 (6 bases). V was cut by 2 bases and J by 4 bases, with 15 bases left in between. Looked up from germline, CDR1 is GTSNPN and CDR2 is SVGIG (reference sequence). The CDR3 is 15 amino acids. CDR3 sequence reads: CAWSSNSGGYNEQFF. CDR3 nucleotides: TGTGCCTGGAGTTCCAATAGCGGAGGGTACAATGAGCAGTTCTTC.

This clone was seen repeatedly, ten times or more. This rearrangement joins TRBV19 to TRBJ2-1, with D perhaps TRBD1 (5 bases). The V gene lost 5 bases and the J gene lost 3 bases, with 8 bases spanning the gap. CDR1 is LNHDA, CDR2 SQIVND, per germline (reference sequence). The CDR3 covers 13 residues. Here the CDR3 reads CASSVTGYNEQFF. The CDR3 DNA follows: TGTGCCAGTAGTGTTACAGGCTACAATGAGCAGTTCTTC. Supplemented by reference TRBV19 and TRBJ2-1, the full variable domain reads DGGITQSPKYLFRKEGQNVTLSCEQNLNHDAMYWYRQDPGQGLRLIYYSQIVNDFQKGDIAEGYSVSREKKESFPLTVTSAQKNPTAFYLCASSVTGYNEQFFGPGTRLTVL.

The table lists this clone with a few counts. V is TRBV2 and J is TRBJ2-7; TRBD1 agrees at 10 bases. Germline assignment: CDR1 SNHLY and CDR2 FYNNEI. V gave up 0 bases and J gave up 3 bases; unmatched junction bases: 8. The CDR3 consists of 17 residues. CDR3 sequence (DNA): TGTGCCAGCAGTGAAGCACTGTTAGGGACAGGGGACTACGAGCAGTACTTC. Protein product: CASSEALLGTGDYEQYF.

This clone came up a few times. The chain has TRBV27 and TRBJ2-1, with 9 bases lining up with TRBD2. The CDR3 is made up of 16 amino acids. The J segment lost 5 bases and the V segment lost 2 bases, leaving 7 bases of the junction unmatched. Per germline, CDR1 MNHEY and CDR2 SMNVEV (reference sequence). The CDR3 region has the DNA TGTGCCAGCAGTTTAAGGGGCGGGAGGGCCGACAATGAGCAGTTCTTC. Encoded protein: CASSLRGGRADNEQFF.

This clone was picked up many times. The J gene is TRBJ1-1, the V gene TRBV28; the D is unclear. The CDR3 has 14 amino acids. The V end was cut by 2 bases, the J end by 6 bases, with 13 bases between. CDR1 and CDR2 (germline): MDHEN, SYDVKM. The CDR3 DNA reads TGTGCCAGCAGTTTAACAGAGCCGAGCCCTGAAGCTTTCTTT. Amino acid sequence: CASSLTEPSPEAFF. The full variable domain, rest sourced from reference TRBV28 and TRBJ1-1, is DVKVTQSSRYLVKRTGEKVFLECVQDMDHENMFWYRQDPGLGLRLIYFSYDVKMKEKGDIPEGYSVSREKKERFSLILESASTNQTSMYLCASSLTEPSPEAFFGQGTRLTVV.

This clone was observed many times. The V and J genes are TRBV7-2 and TRBJ2-1; 11 nucleotides line up with TRBD2. CDR3 length equals 18 residues. J gave up 2 bases and V 1 base, and 7 bases lay outside the gene matches. The V gene's germline CDR1 is SGHTA and CDR2 FQGNSA. For the CDR3, the DNA is TGTGCCAGCAGCTTAGATCTTAGCGGGGGGGCCCCCTACAATGAGCAGTTCTTC. Encoded protein: CASSLDLSGGAPYNEQFF. The variable domain in full, with the rest retrieved from reference TRBV7-2 and TRBJ2-1, is GAGVSQSPSNKVTEKGKDVELRCDPISGHTALYWYRQSLGQGLEFLIYFQGNSAPDKSGLPSDRFSAERTGGSVSTLTIQRTQQEDSAVYLCASSLDLSGGAPYNEQFFGPGTRLTVL.

This clone showed up just a few times. This sequence joins TRBV19 and TRBJ1-2; maybe TRBD1 (5 bases). V was trimmed by 3 bases and J by 2 bases, leaving 13 bases between them. Germline CDR1 is LNHDA and CDR2 is SQIVND (reference sequence). The CDR3 runs to 15 residues. The CDR3 DNA is TGTGCCAGTAGTATCCTGCAGGGTTTCAACTATGGCTACACCTTC. It specifies CASSILQGFNYGYTF.

The chain recombines TRBV5-6 with TRBJ2-3, with D possibly being TRBD1 (5 bases). CDR1 and CDR2 (germline): SGHDT, YYEEEE. V was pared by 4 bases and J by 0 bases, with 18 bases between. The CDR3 has 17 residues. CDR3 DNA: TGTGCCAGCAGCGCTACCGGAACGACAGAGAGCACAGATACGCAGTATTTT. Its protein is CASSATGTTESTDTQYF.

V is TRBV11-2 and J is TRBJ2-5; the match to TRBD2 covers 7 bases. The J call could be wrong; TRBJ2-7 is a better fit for the DNA end. Germline V gene lookup returns CDR1 SGHAT and CDR2 FQNNGV. The CDR3 consists of 12 residues. For the CDR3, the DNA is TGTGCCAGCCAGCGGGACTCCTACGAGCAGTACTTC. Its translation: CASQRDSYEQYF.

The V and J genes are TRBV9 and TRBJ2-7; a weak D match, TRBD1 (6 bases). From germline, CDR1 is SGDLS and CDR2 YYNGEE. V shed 4 bases and J shed 6 bases, with 11 bases lying between them. This CDR3 spans 12 amino acids. CDR3 residues: CASSKQGFEQYF. Here the CDR3 DNA reads TGTGCCAGCAGCAAACAGGGATTCGAGCAGTACTTC.

This clone was observed at least ten times. The chain uses TRBV29-1 and TRBJ1-2, with D possibly matching TRBD1 (5 bases). Trimming took off 5 bases at V and 4 bases at J, with 14 bases between the two ends. There are 13 residues in the CDR3. CDR1 is SQVTM, CDR2 ANQGSEA, per germline. The CDR3 loop reads CSVPTAPGYGYTF. CDR3 sequence (DNA): TGCAGCGTTCCGACAGCCCCTGGCTATGGCTACACCTTC.

This clone occurred many times. This sequence joins TRBV15 and TRBJ2-1; D is uncertain. Germline V gene lookup returns CDR1 LNHNV and CDR2 YYDKDF (reference sequence). V was trimmed by 5 bases and J by 5 bases, leaving 4 bases between them. The CDR3 sequence is 11 residues long. The CDR3 loop is CATSEDNEQFF. DNA for the CDR3: TGTGCCACCAGCGAGGACAATGAGCAGTTCTTC.

In this sample, this clone turned up many times. The chain is built from TRBV5-1 and TRBJ2-7; 7 nucleotides agree with TRBD1. Per the germline V gene, CDR1 is SGHRS and CDR2 is YFSETQ. The V gene end was trimmed by 5 bases and the J gene end by 2 bases; junction bases not matched to a gene: 4. The CDR3 loop spans 13 amino acids. CDR3 in amino acids: CASRPQGAYEQYF. CDR3 DNA: TGCGCCAGCAGACCTCAGGGGGCCTACGAGCAGTACTTC.